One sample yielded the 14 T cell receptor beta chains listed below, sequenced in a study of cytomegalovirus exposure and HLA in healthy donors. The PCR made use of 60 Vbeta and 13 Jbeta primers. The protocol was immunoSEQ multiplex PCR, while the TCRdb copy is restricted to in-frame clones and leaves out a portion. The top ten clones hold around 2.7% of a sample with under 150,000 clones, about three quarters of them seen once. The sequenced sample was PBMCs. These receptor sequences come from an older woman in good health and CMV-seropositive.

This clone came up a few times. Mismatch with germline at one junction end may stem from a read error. The CDR3 protein is CASSLYLSGAGRTDTQYF. CDR3 DNA: TGTGCCAGCAGCTTATATCTTTCCGGCGCGGGGCGCACGGATACGCAGTATTTT. The chain carries TRBV7-9 and TRBJ2-3, with a tentative D call TRBD2 (6 bases). Germline lookup yields CDR1 SEHNR and CDR2 FQNEAQ (reference sequence). The CDR3 extends over 18 amino acids.

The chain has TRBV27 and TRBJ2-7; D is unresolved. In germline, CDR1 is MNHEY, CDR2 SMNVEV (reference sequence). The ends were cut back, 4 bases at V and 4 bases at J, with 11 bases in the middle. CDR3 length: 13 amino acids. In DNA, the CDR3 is TGTGCCAGCAGTTCACTTCCGATTTACGAGCAGTACTTC. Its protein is CASSSLPIYEQYF.

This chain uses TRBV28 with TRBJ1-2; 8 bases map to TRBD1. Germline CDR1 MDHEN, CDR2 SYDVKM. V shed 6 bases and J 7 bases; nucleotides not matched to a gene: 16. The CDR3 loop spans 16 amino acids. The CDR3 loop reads CASREDRVIFMGGYTF. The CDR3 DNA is TGTGCCAGCAGGGAGGACAGGGTTATCTTTATGGGTGGCTACACCTTC.

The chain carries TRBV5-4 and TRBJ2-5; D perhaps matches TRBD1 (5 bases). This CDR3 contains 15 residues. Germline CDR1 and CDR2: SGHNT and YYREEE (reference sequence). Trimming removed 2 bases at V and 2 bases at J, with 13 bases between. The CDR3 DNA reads TGTGCCAGCAGCTTTTTGGGCAGGGTACAAGAGACCCAGTACTTC. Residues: CASSFLGRVQETQYF. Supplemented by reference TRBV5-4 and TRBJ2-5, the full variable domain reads ETGVTQSPTHLIKTRGQQVTLRCSSQSGHNTVSWYQQALGQGPQFIFQYYREEENGRGNFPPRFSGLQFPNYSSELNVNALELDDSALYLCASSFLGRVQETQYFGPGTRLLVL.

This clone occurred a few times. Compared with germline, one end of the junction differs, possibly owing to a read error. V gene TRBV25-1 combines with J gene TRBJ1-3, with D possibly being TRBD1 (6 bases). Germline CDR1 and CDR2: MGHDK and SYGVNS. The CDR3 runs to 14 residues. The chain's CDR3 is CASSDPGQGSSPSF. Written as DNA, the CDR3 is TGTGCCAGCAGTGATCCCGGCCAGGGGAGTTCCCCTAGTTTT.

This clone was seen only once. The CDR3 DNA is TGTGCCAGCAGCTCACCACAGGGAGAGACTGAAGCTTTCTTT. Amino acids: CASSSPQGETEAFF. The V and J genes are TRBV7-9 and TRBJ1-1, with TRBD1 as a possible D gene (6 bases). The length of the CDR3 is 14 residues. Looked up from germline, CDR1 is SEHNR and CDR2 is FQNEAQ (reference sequence). Trimming pared 4 bases from V and 5 bases from J, leaving 14 bases between.

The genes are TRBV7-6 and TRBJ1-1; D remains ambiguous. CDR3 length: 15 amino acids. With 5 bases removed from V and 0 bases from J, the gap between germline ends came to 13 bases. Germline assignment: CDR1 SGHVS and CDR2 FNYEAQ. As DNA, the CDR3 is TGTGCCAGCAGCCAAAACATCTTGATGAACACTGAAGCTTTCTTT. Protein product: CASSQNILMNTEAFF.

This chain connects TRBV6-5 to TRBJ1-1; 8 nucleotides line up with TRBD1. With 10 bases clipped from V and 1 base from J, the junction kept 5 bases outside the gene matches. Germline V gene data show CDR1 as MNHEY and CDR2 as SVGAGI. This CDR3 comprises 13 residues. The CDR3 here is CATLDRANTEAFF. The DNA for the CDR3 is TGTGCCACCTTGGACAGGGCGAACACTGAAGCTTTCTTT.

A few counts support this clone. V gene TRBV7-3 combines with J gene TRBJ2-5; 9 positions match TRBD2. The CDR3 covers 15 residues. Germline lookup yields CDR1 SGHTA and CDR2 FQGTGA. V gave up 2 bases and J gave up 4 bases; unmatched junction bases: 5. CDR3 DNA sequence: TGTGCCAGCAGCTTAGGACGGACTAGCGCAGAGACCCAGTACTTC. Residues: CASSLGRTSAETQYF.

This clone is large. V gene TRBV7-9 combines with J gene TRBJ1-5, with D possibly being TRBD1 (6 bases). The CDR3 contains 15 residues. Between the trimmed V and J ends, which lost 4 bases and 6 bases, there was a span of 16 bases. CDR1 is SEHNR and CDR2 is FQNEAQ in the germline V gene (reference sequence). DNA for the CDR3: TGTGCCAGCAGCTCCGGAGTACAGGGAGCTCAGCCCCAGCATTTT. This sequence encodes CASSSGVQGAQPQHF.

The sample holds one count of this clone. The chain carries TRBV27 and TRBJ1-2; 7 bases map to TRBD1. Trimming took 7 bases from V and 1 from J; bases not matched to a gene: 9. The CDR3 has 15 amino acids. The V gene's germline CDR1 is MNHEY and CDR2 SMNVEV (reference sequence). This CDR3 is CASTPRQGVNYGYTF. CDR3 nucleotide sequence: TGTGCCAGCACCCCAAGACAGGGCGTTAACTATGGCTACACCTTC.

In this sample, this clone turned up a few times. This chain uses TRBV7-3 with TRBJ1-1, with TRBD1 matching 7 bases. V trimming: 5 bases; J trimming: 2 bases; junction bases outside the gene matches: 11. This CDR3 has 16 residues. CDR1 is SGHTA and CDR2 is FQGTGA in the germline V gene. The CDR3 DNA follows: TGTGCCAGCAGCCCCGGTACAGGGGTCGCTAACACTGAAGCTTTCTTT. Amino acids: CASSPGTGVANTEAFF.

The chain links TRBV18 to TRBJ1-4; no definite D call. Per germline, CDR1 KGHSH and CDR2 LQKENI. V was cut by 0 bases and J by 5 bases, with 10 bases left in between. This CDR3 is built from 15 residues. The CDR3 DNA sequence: TGTGCCAGCTCACCACCGTCCGGGAGGAATGAAAAACTGTTTTTT. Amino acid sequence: CASSPPSGRNEKLFF.

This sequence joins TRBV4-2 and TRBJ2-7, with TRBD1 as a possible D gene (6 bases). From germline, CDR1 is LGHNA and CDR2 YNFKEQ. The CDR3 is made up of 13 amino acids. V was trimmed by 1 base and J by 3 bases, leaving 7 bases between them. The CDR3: CASSQGTDYEQYF. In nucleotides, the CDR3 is TGTGCCAGCAGCCAAGGGACAGACTACGAGCAGTACTTC.